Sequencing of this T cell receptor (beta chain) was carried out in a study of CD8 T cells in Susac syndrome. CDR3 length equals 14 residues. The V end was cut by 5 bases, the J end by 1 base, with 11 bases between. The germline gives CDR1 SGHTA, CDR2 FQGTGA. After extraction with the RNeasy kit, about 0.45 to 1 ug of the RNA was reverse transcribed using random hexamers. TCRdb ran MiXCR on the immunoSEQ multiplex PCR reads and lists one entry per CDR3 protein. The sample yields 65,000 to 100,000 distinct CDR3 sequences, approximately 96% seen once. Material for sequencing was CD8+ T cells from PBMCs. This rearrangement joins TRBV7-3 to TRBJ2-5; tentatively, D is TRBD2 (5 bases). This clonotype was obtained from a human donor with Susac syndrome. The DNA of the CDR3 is TGTGCCAGCAGCCCTGGGAGCGGCCAAGAGACCCAGTACTTC. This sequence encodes CASSPGSGQETQYF.